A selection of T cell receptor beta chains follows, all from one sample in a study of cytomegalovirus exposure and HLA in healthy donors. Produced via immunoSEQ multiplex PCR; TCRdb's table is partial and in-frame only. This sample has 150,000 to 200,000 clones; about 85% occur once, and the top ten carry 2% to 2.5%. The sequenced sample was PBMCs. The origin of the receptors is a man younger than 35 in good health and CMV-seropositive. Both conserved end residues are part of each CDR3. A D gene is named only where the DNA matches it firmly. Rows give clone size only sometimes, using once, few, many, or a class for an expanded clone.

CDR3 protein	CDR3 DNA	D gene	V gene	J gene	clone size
CASSPDQGGGYNEQFF	TGTGCCAGCAGCCCAGACCAGGGGGGCGGCTACAATGAGCAGTTCTTC	.	TRBV4-2	TRBJ2-1	few
CASSLMTSMNTEAFF	TGTGCCAGCAGCTTAATGACATCCATGAACACTGAAGCTTTCTTT	.	TRBV7-9	TRBJ1-1	.
CASSLEPYNQPQHF	TGTGCCAGCAGCTTAGAGCCCTACAATCAGCCCCAGCATTTT	.	TRBV7-6	TRBJ1-5	.
CASSGRDTAGPSYEQYF	TGTGCCAGCAGCGGCCGAGATACGGCGGGCCCTTCGTACGAGCAGTACTTC	.	TRBV11-3	TRBJ2-7	.
CASSGRKGRGDGYTF	TGTGCCAGCAGTGGCCGCAAAGGGAGGGGTGATGGCTACACCTTC	.	TRBV6-1	TRBJ1-2	few
CASSQSRGRDTEAFF	TGTGCCAGCAGCCAATCGAGGGGGCGAGACACTGAAGCTTTCTTT	TRBD1	TRBV7-9	TRBJ1-1	.
CASSRTAGGLQETQYF	TGTGCCAGCTCGAGAACCGCGGGGGGACTCCAAGAGACCCAGTACTTC	TRBD2	TRBV18	TRBJ2-5	.
CASSWRQGEDEQYF	TGCGCCAGCAGCTGGCGACAGGGTGAGGACGAGCAGTACTTC	TRBD1	TRBV5-1	TRBJ2-7	.
CASGSSGGASYEQYF	TGTGCCAGCGGCTCTTCGGGGGGGGCCTCTTACGAGCAGTACTTC	TRBD2	TRBV6-5	TRBJ2-7	.
CASSTRLALSYNEQFF	TGTGCCAGCAGCACTCGACTAGCCTTATCCTACAATGAGCAGTTCTTC	TRBD2	TRBV9	TRBJ2-1	.
CASSEQGNTEAFF	TGTGCCAGCAGTGAGCAGGGGAACACTGAAGCTTTCTTT	.	TRBV25-1	TRBJ1-1	.
CASSYATSGGAYEQYF	TGTGCCAGCAGTTATGCGACTAGCGGGGGGGCCTACGAGCAGTACTTC	TRBD2	TRBV6-5	TRBJ2-7	few
CASSLKEGTEAFF	TGTGCTAGCAGCTTAAAGGAGGGGACTGAAGCTTTCTTT	.	TRBV7-7	TRBJ1-1	.
CSAPGTVLNNEQFF	TGCAGCGCCCCCGGGACAGTATTAAACAATGAGCAGTTCTTC	TRBD1	TRBV29-1	TRBJ2-1	.
CASSSPGQKKNTEAFF	TGTGCCAGCAGCTCACCGGGACAGAAGAAGAACACTGAAGCTTTCTTT	TRBD1	TRBV5-6	TRBJ1-1	.
CASSVEGRQGYGYTF	TGTGCCAGCAGCGTAGAGGGAAGACAGGGCTATGGCTACACCTTC	TRBD1	TRBV9	TRBJ1-2	.
CASSSLSGDAYNEQFF	TGTGCCAGCAGTTCCCTTAGCGGGGACGCCTACAATGAGCAGTTCTTC	TRBD2	TRBV6-5	TRBJ2-1	few
CASSNTWQNNSPLHF	TGCGCCAGCAGCAACACGTGGCAGAATAATTCACCCCTCCACTTT	.	TRBV4-3	TRBJ1-6	.
CASSFGSGGPYEQYF	TGTGCCAGCAGTTTCGGTAGCGGGGGACCTTACGAGCAGTACTTC	TRBD2	TRBV27	TRBJ2-7	.
CASSIGVSDTQYF	TGTGCCAGTAGTATAGGAGTGTCAGATACGCAGTATTTT	.	TRBV19	TRBJ2-3	.
CASSDTVAPSTGELFF	TGCGCCAGCAGTGATACGGTAGCCCCTTCCACCGGGGAGCTGTTTTTT	.	TRBV10-1	TRBJ2-2	.
CATSRDQGKAKNIQYF	TGTGCCACCAGCAGAGATCAGGGTAAAGCCAAAAACATTCAGTACTTC	.	TRBV15	TRBJ2-4	.
CASSLTGVNEKLFF	TGTGCCAGCAGTTTGACAGGGGTTAATGAAAAACTGTTTTTT	TRBD1	TRBV27	TRBJ1-4	.
CASSVYHQGQGETQYF	TGTGCCAGCAGCGTATACCATCAGGGACAAGGAGAGACCCAGTACTTC	.	TRBV9	TRBJ2-5	.
CASSHLAGEQFF	TGCGCCAGCAGCCACTTAGCCGGTGAGCAGTTCTTC	.	TRBV4-1	TRBJ2-1	.
CATRAGFYETQYF	TGTGCCACCCGAGCGGGTTTTTATGAGACCCAGTACTTC	.	TRBV6-5	TRBJ2-5	.
CASSSSGYSNQPQHF	TGTGCCAGCAGTAGCTCAGGATATAGCAATCAGCCCCAGCATTTT	.	TRBV6-1	TRBJ1-5	once
CASRTGGAENTEAFF	TGCGCCAGCAGGACAGGGGGCGCGGAGAACACTGAAGCTTTCTTT	TRBD1	TRBV5-1	TRBJ1-1	.
CAWVRGSTDTQYF	TGTGCCTGGGTGAGGGGGAGCACAGATACGCAGTATTTT	.	TRBV30	TRBJ2-3	.
CASSVAAGSQYF	TGTGCCAGCAGCGTAGCCGCGGGGAGCCAGTACTTC	.	TRBV11-3	TRBJ2-7	.
CASSILLATNEKLFF	TGTGCCAGTAGTATACTTCTCGCAACTAATGAAAAACTGTTTTTT	.	TRBV19	TRBJ1-4	few
CASSYSPGMSGNTIYF	TGTGCCAGCAGTTACTCTCCGGGGATGTCTGGAAACACCATATATTTT	.	TRBV6-5	TRBJ1-3	.
CASSLSPQGQTQYF	TGTGCCAGCAGCTTAAGTCCACAGGGCCAGACCCAGTACTTC	.	TRBV5-8	TRBJ2-5	.
CASSLIRGGSGQPQHF	TGTGCCAGCAGCTTGATACGGGGGGGAAGCGGTCAGCCCCAGCATTTT	.	TRBV5-6	TRBJ1-5	few
CATSRDRGGSGEQFF	TGTGCCACCAGCAGAGACAGGGGAGGGTCAGGCGAGCAGTTCTTC	.	TRBV15	TRBJ2-1	.
CASSPGDSYQETQYF	TGTGCCAGCTCACCTGGGGACAGTTACCAAGAGACCCAGTACTTC	TRBD1	TRBV18	TRBJ2-5	.
CASSPGQGGNSPLHF	TGTGCCAGCAGCCCGGGACAGGGTGGGAATTCACCCCTCCACTTT	TRBD1	TRBV5-4	TRBJ1-6	.
CASTPDRATYNEQFF	TGTGCCAGCACCCCGGACAGGGCGACCTACAATGAGCAGTTCTTC	TRBD1	TRBV9	TRBJ2-1	.
CASSGTGVTEAFF	TGTGCCAGCAGTGGTACAGGGGTAACTGAAGCTTTCTTT	TRBD1	TRBV25-1	TRBJ1-1	once
CASSYNRDSVSYEQYF	TGTGCCAGCAGTTATAATAGGGACAGTGTCTCCTACGAGCAGTACTTC	TRBD1	TRBV6-5	TRBJ2-7	.
CARSDGTGKQPQHF	TGTGCCAGAAGCGACGGGACAGGGAAACAGCCCCAGCATTTT	TRBD1	TRBV5-3	TRBJ1-5	.
CAISDRATNEKLFF	TGTGCCATCAGTGACAGGGCTACTAATGAAAAACTGTTTTTT	.	TRBV10-3	TRBJ1-4	.
CASSMIRDIEVWTF	TGTGCCAGTAGCATGATCCGGGACATCGAAGTTTGGACCTTC	.	TRBV19	TRBJ1-2	.
CASSAGGLTGELFF	TGTGCCAGCAGCGCGGGGGGGCTGACCGGGGAGCTGTTTTTT	TRBD2	TRBV9	TRBJ2-2	.
CASSDRVTDTQYF	TGTGCCAGCAGTGACCGGGTCACAGATACGCAGTATTTT	.	TRBV6-4	TRBJ2-3	few
CASSFLGQPQHF	TGTGCCAGCAGTTTCCTAGGTCAGCCCCAGCATTTT	.	TRBV27	TRBJ1-5	.
CSAQPTGNTEAFF	TGCAGCGCCCAACCGACTGGGAACACTGAAGCTTTCTTT	.	TRBV29-1	TRBJ1-1	.
CAMGDRGSPLHF	TGTGCCATGGGGGACAGGGGATCACCCCTCCACTTT	TRBD1	TRBV10-3	TRBJ1-6	once
CASSLGTSGGTGQFF	TGTGCCAGCAGCTTAGGGACTAGCGGGGGGACGGGGCAGTTCTTC	TRBD2	TRBV7-3	TRBJ2-1	few
CASSENGVYEQFF	TGTGCCAGCAGCGAGAACGGGGTGTATGAGCAGTTCTTC	.	TRBV9	TRBJ2-1	.
CASSLNIRGTEAFF	TGTGCCAGCAGCTTGAACATCAGGGGCACTGAAGCTTTCTTT	.	TRBV5-6	TRBJ1-1	.
CASKSAGEQYF	TGTGCCAGCAAGTCGGCGGGGGAGCAGTACTTC	.	TRBV6-5	TRBJ2-7	.
CASSLVSDTDTQYF	TGTGCCAGCAGCTTAGTTAGCGACACAGATACGCAGTATTTT	.	TRBV7-2	TRBJ2-3	.
CATSQRTGVNEKLFF	TGTGCCACCAGCCAGAGGACAGGGGTTAATGAAAAACTGTTTTTT	TRBD1	TRBV15	TRBJ1-4	few
CATSITPVLGSYGYTF	TGTGCCACCAGCATTACCCCTGTACTGGGGAGCTATGGCTACACCTTC	.	TRBV15	TRBJ1-2	.
CASSEWDTPSSYNSPLHF	TGTGCCAGCAGTGAATGGGACACCCCCAGCTCCTATAATTCACCCCTCCACTTT	.	TRBV25-1	TRBJ1-6	.
CSASHTDTQYF	TGCAGTGCTAGCCACACAGATACGCAGTATTTT	.	TRBV20-1	TRBJ2-3	.
CASSIGGWGNEKLFF	TGTGCCAGTAGTATCGGGGGATGGGGGAATGAAAAACTGTTTTTT	.	TRBV19	TRBJ1-4	.
CASSQGSGQLSGANGLTF	TGCGCCAGCAGCCAAGGATCAGGACAGCTCTCTGGGGCCAACGGCCTGACTTTC	.	TRBV4-3	TRBJ2-6	.